The 9 T cell receptor beta chains reported below all come from one sample, sequenced in a study of shared T cell receptors in the human thymus. This table comes from immunoSEQ multiplex PCR, and its TCRdb copy is limited to in-frame clones, with some not included. The data contain about 400,000 clones, roughly 94% of them seen just once; the ten biggest clones take up roughly 0.02%. The sequenced sample consisted of thymocytes. The receptors were sampled from a human donor.

This clone occurred once. The chain combines TRBV5-5 with TRBJ2-2; D call uncertain. Germline loops: CDR1 SGHKS, CDR2 YYEKEE (reference sequence). The V gene lost 4 bases and the J gene lost 3 bases, with 22 bases spanning the gap. This CDR3 comprises 18 residues. CDR3 sequence (DNA): TGTGCCAGCAGCCTCCGGGCCAGTCCCCCCCCTGACACCGGGGAGCTGTTTTTT. Its translation is CASSLRASPPPDTGELFF.

The V gene is TRBV18, the J gene TRBJ1-1; possible D gene TRBD1, 5 bases. Germline V gene data show CDR1 as KGHSH and CDR2 as LQKENI. The CDR3 totals 13 residues. Trimming cost V 5 bases and J 1 base, with 8 bases left between them. The CDR3 DNA reads TGTGCCAGCTCAGGGGGAGGGAACACTGAAGCTTTCTTT. Translating gives CASSGGGNTEAFF.

This clone has just one count. The chain employs TRBV19 and TRBJ2-1, with 12 bases matching TRBD2. J was trimmed by 7 bases and V by 2 bases; bases with no gene match: 3. The CDR3 has 15 residues. The V gene's germline CDR1 is LNHDA and CDR2 SQIVND (reference sequence). The CDR3 reads CASSITSGRRNEQFF. CDR3 sequence (DNA): TGTGCCAGTAGTATAACTAGCGGGAGGCGGAATGAGCAGTTCTTC. Together with reference TRBV19 and TRBJ2-1, the CDR3 gives the full variable domain: DGGITQSPKYLFRKEGQNVTLSCEQNLNHDAMYWYRQDPGQGLRLIYYSQIVNDFQKGDIAEGYSVSREKKESFPLTVTSAQKNPTAFYLCASSITSGRRNEQFFGPGTRLTVL.

This chain links TRBV30 with TRBJ1-2; 11 bases fit TRBD1. Germline values: CDR1 GTSNPN, CDR2 SVGIG (reference sequence). The CDR3 sequence is 14 residues long. Trimming at V came to 4 bases and at J to 4 bases, leaving 5 bases not matched to a gene. As DNA, the CDR3 is TGTGCCTGGAAGGACAGGGGGCTTCGCTATGGCTACACCTTC. Translating gives CAWKDRGLRYGYTF.

This CDR3 reads CASSIWAAAIQPQHF. The CDR3 DNA sequence: TGTGCCAGTAGTATATGGGCGGCTGCGATTCAGCCCCAGCATTTT. J is TRBJ1-5 and V is TRBV19, with no clear D. Germline values: CDR1 LNHDA, CDR2 SQIVND (reference sequence). CDR3 size: 15 residues. Trimming shortened V by 2 bases and J by 6 bases, and 14 bases separated the two germline ends. The full variable domain, in which reference TRBV19 and TRBJ1-5 provide the parts outside the CDR3, is DGGITQSPKYLFRKEGQNVTLSCEQNLNHDAMYWYRQDPGQGLRLIYYSQIVNDFQKGDIAEGYSVSREKKESFPLTVTSAQKNPTAFYLCASSIWAAAIQPQHFGDGTRLSIL.

The CDR3 DNA reads as TGTGCCAGCAGTTTACGATCGGACTTAAACACCGGGGAGCTGTTTTTT. It is translated as CASSLRSDLNTGELFF. V usage is TRBV27 and J usage is TRBJ2-2, with D possibly TRBD2 on 5 matching bases. V lost 2 bases, J lost 2 bases, and 12 bases lay in between. The germline CDR1 and CDR2 sequences are MNHEY and SMNVEV (reference sequence). This CDR3 is built from 16 residues.

This rearrangement joins TRBV5-4 to TRBJ2-7; the D is unclear. This CDR3 has 15 amino acids. Trimming left V 7 bases short and J 6 bases short, with 23 bases between. Germline V gives CDR1 SGHNT, CDR2 YYREEE (reference sequence). The CDR3 nucleotides read TGTGCCAGCTATAAGTTCTCGTCATCACGAGCCGAGCAGTACTTC. Residues: CASYKFSSSRAEQYF.

The chain joins TRBV7-9 to TRBJ1-2, with TRBD1 identical over 10 bases. The CDR3 is made up of 15 amino acids. The V gene end was trimmed by 6 bases and the J gene end by 7 bases; junction bases not matched to a gene: 11. The germline V gene has CDR1 SEHNR and CDR2 FQNEAQ (reference sequence). CDR3 nucleotides: TGTGCCAGCAGTTGGACAGGGGGTGAGGACTCTGGCTACACCTTC. As protein: CASSWTGGEDSGYTF.

V usage is TRBV19 and J usage is TRBJ2-2; D uncertain. V lost 3 bases to trimming and J lost 0 bases, with 8 bases between them. This CDR3 contains 15 residues. Per the germline V gene, CDR1 is LNHDA and CDR2 is SQIVND (reference sequence). The CDR3 DNA sequence: TGTGCCAGTAGTATTCTCAGATCGAACACCGGGGAGCTGTTTTTT. It specifies CASSILRSNTGELFF.